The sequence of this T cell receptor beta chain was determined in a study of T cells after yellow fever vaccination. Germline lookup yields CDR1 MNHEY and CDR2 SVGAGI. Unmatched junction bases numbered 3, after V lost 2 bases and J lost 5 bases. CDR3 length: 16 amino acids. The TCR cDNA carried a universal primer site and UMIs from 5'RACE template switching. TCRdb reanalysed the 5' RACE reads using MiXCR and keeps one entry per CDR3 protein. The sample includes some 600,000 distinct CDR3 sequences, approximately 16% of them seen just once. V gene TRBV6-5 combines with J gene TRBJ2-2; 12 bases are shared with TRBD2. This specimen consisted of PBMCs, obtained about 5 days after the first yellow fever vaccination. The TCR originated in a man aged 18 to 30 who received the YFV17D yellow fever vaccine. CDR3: CASSYPTSGGTGELFF. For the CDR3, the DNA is TGTGCCAGCAGTTACCCTACTAGCGGGGGGACCGGGGAGCTGTTTTTT.